The 6 T cell receptor beta chains below all came from one sample that was sequenced in a study of Japanese encephalitis immunity and Zika vaccine responses. Each CDR3 protein is one row after TCRdb ran MiXCR on the 5' RACE reads. Of more than 350 distinct CDR3 sequences listed, approximately 4% are singletons. Peptide pools at 0.85 to 1 ug/mL each stimulated CFSE-labeled PBMCs over a roughly 6-day culture. Unfixed live CD56-CD19-CD16-CD3+CD4+ CFSE-low cells were sorted as proliferating CD4 T cells. Sequencing used antigen-activated CD4+ T cells from blood, cultured, obtained during a Zika inactivated vaccine study. These receptors all come from an adult man who received an inactivated Zika virus vaccine.

This clonotype is medium-sized within its sample. The chain carries TRBV15 and TRBJ2-7; D is ambiguous. Germline CDR1 is LNHNV and CDR2 is YYDKDF (reference sequence). This CDR3 has 13 residues. V was shortened by 0 bases and J by 3 bases, with 6 bases between the two germline ends. Here the CDR3 DNA reads TGTGCCACCAGCAGAGATCGGCGCTACGAGCAGTACTTC. Translation: CATSRDRRYEQYF.

This clonotype was recorded many times. The chain couples TRBV7-6 to TRBJ1-3, with D unresolved. The CDR3 has 14 amino acids. Looked up from germline, CDR1 is SGHVS and CDR2 is FNYEAQ. V lost 0 bases and J lost 2, with 5 bases in between. CDR3 nucleotide sequence: TGTGCCAGCAGCTTAGCGGCAGCTGGAAACACCATATATTTT. It encodes CASSLAAAGNTIYF.

In its sample, this clonotype is large. This chain connects TRBV6-2 or TRBV6-3 to TRBJ2-7; D gene ambiguous. Trimming took 7 bases from V and 3 from J, leaving 16 bases between them. The length of the CDR3 is 14 residues. Germline assignment: CDR1 MNHEY and CDR2 SVGEGT. CDR3 residues: CASTLNGRLYEQYV. The DNA for the CDR3 is TGTGCCAGCACCCTGAATGGGCGTCTCTACGAGCAGTACGTC.

This clonotype is labeled large (0.1 to 1%). The genes are TRBV12-3 or TRBV12-4 and TRBJ2-7; TRBD1 aligns across 7 bases. After removal of 5 bases from V and 5 bases from J, the junction contained 12 bases not matched to a gene. The CDR3 spans 15 residues. For the CDR3, the DNA is TGTGCCAGCAGTCCGGGGAAGGGGGCCAAAAACGAGCAGTACTTC. Its translation is CASSPGKGAKNEQYF.

This clonotype is medium-sized. The chain has TRBV5-6 and TRBJ2-3; 11 nucleotides line up with TRBD2. CDR3 length: 16 amino acids. The germline gives CDR1 SGHDT, CDR2 YYEEEE. Germline trimming cut 5 bases from V and 3 bases from J; bases unmatched to any gene: 8. The CDR3 loop reads CASSSPLAGETDTQYF. CDR3 nucleotide sequence: TGTGCCAGCAGTTCCCCACTAGCGGGGGAAACAGATACGCAGTATTTT.

By sample share, this clonotype is large. The chain has TRBV4-3 and TRBJ2-5; the match to TRBD1 covers 7 bases. The CDR3 spans 13 residues. Trimming removed 4 bases from V and 5 bases from J; junction bases left unmatched: 4. CDR1 and CDR2 (germline): LGHNA, YSLEER. The CDR3 DNA follows: TGCGCCAGCAGCCTGGGACAGTGGGAGACCCAGTACTTC. Protein product: CASSLGQWETQYF.